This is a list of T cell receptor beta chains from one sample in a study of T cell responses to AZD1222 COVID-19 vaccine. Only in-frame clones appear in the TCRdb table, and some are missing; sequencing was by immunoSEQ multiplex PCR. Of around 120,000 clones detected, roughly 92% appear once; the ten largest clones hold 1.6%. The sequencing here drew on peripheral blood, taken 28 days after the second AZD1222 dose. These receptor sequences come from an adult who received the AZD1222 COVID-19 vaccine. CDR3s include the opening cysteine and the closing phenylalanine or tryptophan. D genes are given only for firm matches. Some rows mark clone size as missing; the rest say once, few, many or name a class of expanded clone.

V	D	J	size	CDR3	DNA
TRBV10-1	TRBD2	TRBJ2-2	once	CASSERRLAGGNTGELFF	TGCGCCAGCAGTGAGCGCCGACTAGCGGGAGGGAACACCGGGGAGCTGTTTTTT
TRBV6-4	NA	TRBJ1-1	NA	CASSRTANTEAFF	TGTGCCAGCAGTAGGACGGCGAACACTGAAGCTTTCTTT
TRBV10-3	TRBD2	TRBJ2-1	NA	CAITGTSGYNEQFF	TGTGCCATCACCGGGACTAGCGGATACAATGAGCAGTTCTTC
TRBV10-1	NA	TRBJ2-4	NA	CASSENPTLTAKNIQYF	TGCGCCAGCAGTGAGAACCCGACTTTGACGGCCAAAAACATTCAGTACTTC
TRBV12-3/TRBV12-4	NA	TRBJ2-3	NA	CASNWAADTQYF	TGTGCCAGCAATTGGGCAGCAGATACGCAGTATTTT
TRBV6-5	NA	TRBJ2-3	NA	CASRLLTSTDTQYF	TGTGCCAGCAGGCTCCTGACTAGCACAGATACGCAGTATTTT
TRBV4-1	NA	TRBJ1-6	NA	CASSPFGSPLHF	TGCGCCAGCAGCCCGTTTGGGTCACCCCTCCACTTT
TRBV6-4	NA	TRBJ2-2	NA	CASSDTSAGGGELFF	TGTGCCAGCAGTGACACCTCCGCGGGCGGCGGGGAGCTGTTTTTT
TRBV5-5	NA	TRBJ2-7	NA	CASSIRGRDDGWYF	TGTGCCAGCAGCATTAGAGGACGGGATGATGGATGGTACTTC
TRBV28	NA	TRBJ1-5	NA	CASRPGTYFFGNQPQHF	TGTGCCAGCAGACCCGGGACCTACTTTTTTGGCAATCAGCCCCAGCATTTT
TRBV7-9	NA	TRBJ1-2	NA	CASSLAYVDGNYGYTF	TGTGCCAGCAGCTTAGCGTATGTAGACGGTAACTATGGCTACACCTTC
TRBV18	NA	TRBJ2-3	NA	CASSPVGSTDTQYF	TGTGCCAGCTCACCGGTGGGAAGCACAGATACGCAGTATTTT
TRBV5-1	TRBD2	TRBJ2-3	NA	CASSLGAGGADTQYF	TGCGCCAGCAGCTTGGGAGCGGGAGGCGCAGATACGCAGTATTTT
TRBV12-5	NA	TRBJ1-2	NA	CASGLGYGYTF	TGTGCTAGTGGTTTAGGGTATGGCTACACCTTC
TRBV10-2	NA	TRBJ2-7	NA	CASSDGSGNSYEQYF	TGCGCCAGCAGCGACGGTAGTGGGAACTCCTACGAGCAGTACTTC
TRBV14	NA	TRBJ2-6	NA	CASHNGSGANVLTF	TGTGCCAGTCACAACGGCTCTGGGGCCAACGTCCTGACTTTC
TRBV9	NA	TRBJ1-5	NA	CASSLSGANQPQHF	TGTGCCAGCAGCCTTTCGGGGGCCAATCAGCCCCAGCATTTT
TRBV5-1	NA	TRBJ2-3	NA	CASSQDLADTQYF	TGCGCCAGCAGCCAGGATCTCGCAGATACGCAGTATTTT
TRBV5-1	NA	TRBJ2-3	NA	CASSLGARDTQYF	TGCGCCAGCAGCTTGGGCGCAAGAGATACGCAGTATTTT
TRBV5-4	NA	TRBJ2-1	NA	CASSTPPKTEQFF	TGTGCCAGCAGCACTCCCCCCAAAACGGAGCAGTTCTTC
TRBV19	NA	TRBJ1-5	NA	CASSVLRETNQPQHF	TGTGCCAGTAGTGTACTCAGGGAGACGAATCAGCCCCAGCATTTT
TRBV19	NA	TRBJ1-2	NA	CASSIATDTYGYTF	TGTGCCAGTAGTATAGCTACAGACACCTATGGCTACACCTTC
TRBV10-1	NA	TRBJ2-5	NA	CASSDGGLETQYF	TGCGCCAGCAGTGACGGGGGGCTTGAGACCCAGTACTTC
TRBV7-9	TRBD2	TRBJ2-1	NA	CASSPVAGGYNEQFF	TGTGCCAGCAGCCCAGTAGCGGGAGGTTACAATGAGCAGTTCTTC
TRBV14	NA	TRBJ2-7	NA	CASSQETWEQYF	TGTGCCAGCAGCCAAGAAACCTGGGAGCAGTACTTC
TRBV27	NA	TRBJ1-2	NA	CASSFRDTYGYTF	TGTGCCAGCAGTTTCCGGGACACCTATGGCTACACCTTC
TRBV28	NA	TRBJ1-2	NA	CASSLDGGIGNYGYTF	TGTGCCAGCAGTTTAGACGGGGGCATTGGTAACTATGGCTACACCTTC
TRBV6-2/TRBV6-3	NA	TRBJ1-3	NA	CASSPRTLADTIYF	TGTGCCAGCAGTCCGAGGACCCTGGCGGACACCATATATTTT
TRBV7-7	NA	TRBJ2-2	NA	CASSLLGGLNTGELFF	TGTGCTAGCAGCTTGCTAGGGGGACTAAACACCGGGGAGCTGTTTTTT
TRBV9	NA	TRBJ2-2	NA	CASSGVAETGELFF	TGTGCCAGCAGCGGGGTAGCTGAAACCGGGGAGCTGTTTTTT
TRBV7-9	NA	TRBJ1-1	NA	CASSLVEAEAFF	TGTGCCAGCAGCTTAGTAGAGGCAGAAGCTTTCTTT
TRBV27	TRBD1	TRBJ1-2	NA	CASRQRGRGSGYTF	TGTGCCAGCAGGCAAAGGGGGCGCGGATCTGGCTACACCTTC
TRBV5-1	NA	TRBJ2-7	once	CASSRVLGAGSYEQYF	TGCGCCAGCAGCCGCGTTCTCGGGGCGGGATCCTACGAGCAGTACTTC
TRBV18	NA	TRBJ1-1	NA	CASSPRQLEAFF	TGTGCCAGCTCACCTCGACAGCTTGAAGCTTTCTTT
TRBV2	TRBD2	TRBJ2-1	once	CASSLLAHDGNEQFF	TGTGCCAGCAGCCTACTAGCGCATGACGGGAATGAGCAGTTCTTC
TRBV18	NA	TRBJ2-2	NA	CASSPLGKNTGELFF	TGTGCCAGCTCACCACTCGGGAAGAACACCGGGGAGCTGTTTTTT
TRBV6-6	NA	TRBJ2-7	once	CASSYSWQGSYEQYF	TGTGCCAGCAGTTACTCGTGGCAGGGATCCTACGAGCAGTACTTC
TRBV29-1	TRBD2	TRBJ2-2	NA	CSVVGSGLAANTGELFF	TGCAGCGTTGTGGGCTCGGGGCTAGCGGCTAACACCGGGGAGCTGTTTTTT
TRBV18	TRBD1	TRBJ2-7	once	CASSPDRGTYEQYF	TGTGCCAGCTCCCCGGACAGGGGGACCTACGAGCAGTACTTC
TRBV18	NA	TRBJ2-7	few	CASSPQGAEQYF	TGTGCCAGCTCACCACAGGGAGCCGAGCAGTACTTC
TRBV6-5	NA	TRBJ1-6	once	CASRDTVVPLHF	TGTGCCAGCAGAGACACAGTGGTCCCCCTCCACTTT
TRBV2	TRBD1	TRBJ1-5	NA	CASQGVWDQPQHF	TGTGCCAGTCAGGGGGTTTGGGATCAGCCCCAGCATTTT
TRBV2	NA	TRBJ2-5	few	CASSDRLGGQETQYF	TGTGCCAGCAGTGACCGTCTAGGTGGGCAAGAGACCCAGTACTTC
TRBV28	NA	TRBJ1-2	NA	CASSSAGVLLPRGGYTF	TGTGCCAGCAGCTCCGCGGGGGTTTTATTGCCCCGGGGTGGCTACACCTTC
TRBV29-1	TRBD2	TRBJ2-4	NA	CSVEWPLNPGLTIAKNIQYF	TGCAGCGTTGAGTGGCCCCTTAACCCGGGACTAACGATAGCCAAAAACATTCAGTACTTC
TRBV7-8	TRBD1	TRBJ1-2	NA	CASRDRGGYGYTF	TGTGCCAGCAGGGACAGGGGAGGCTATGGCTACACCTTC
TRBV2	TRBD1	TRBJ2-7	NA	CATGRGTGYYEQYF	TGTGCCACTGGCAGGGGGACAGGGTACTACGAGCAGTACTTC
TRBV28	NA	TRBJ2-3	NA	CASSLIQGRSTDTQYF	TGTGCCAGCAGTTTAATCCAGGGCAGGTCGACAGATACGCAGTATTTT
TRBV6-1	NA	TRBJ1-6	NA	CASSDGNSPLHF	TGTGCCAGCAGTGATGGGAATTCACCCCTCCACTTT
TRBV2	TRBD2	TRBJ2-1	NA	CASSELSGRVNEQFF	TGTGCCAGCAGTGAACTGAGCGGGAGGGTGAATGAGCAGTTCTTC
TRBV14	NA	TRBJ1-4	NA	CASSQSRLQSTNEKLFF	TGTGCCAGCAGCCAAAGCCGGCTACAGTCAACTAATGAAAAACTGTTTTTT
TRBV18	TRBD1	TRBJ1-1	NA	CASSPSRGQTEAFF	TGTGCCAGCTCACCATCCAGGGGACAGACTGAAGCTTTCTTT
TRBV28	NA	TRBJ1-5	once	CASSDPGVLSNQPQHF	TGTGCCAGCAGTGACCCCGGGGTACTGAGCAATCAGCCCCAGCATTTT
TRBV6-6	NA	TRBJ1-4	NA	CASRKMWATANEKLFF	TGTGCCAGCAGGAAGATGTGGGCAACAGCTAATGAAAAACTGTTTTTT